Detailed here is one T cell receptor (beta chain). Other DNA sequences in the sample encode the same CDR3. This CDR3 spans 13 amino acids. CDR1 and CDR2 (germline): SGHRS, YFSETQ. Trimming removed 2 bases from V and 5 bases from J, with 10 bases in between. Per the original data handling: Researchers report that nucleated cell counts were estimated from reference gene primer amplification. Some clones are missing from TCRdb's copy, which holds only in-frame ones; the method was immunoSEQ multiplex PCR. For V, J and clone size, that table is used; D and trimming come from the DNA. The table shows about 120,000 clones, with over 60% occurring only once. The data were obtained in a study of blood T cell repertoires in COVID-19. Study-level background: Spain, Italy and the United States supplied samples that represented acute and convalescent COVID-19. In each case, the material was cDNA or gDNA derived from T cells, B-cell-depleted T cells, or PBMCs.

V usage is TRBV5-1 and J usage is TRBJ1-1, with no clear D. The origin of this receptor is a woman between 70 and 85 years old with acute or convalescent COVID-19. The source material was peripheral blood. This CDR3 is CASSFGRGTEAFF. The CDR3 nucleotides are TGCGCCAGCAGCTTCGGGCGCGGGACTGAAGCTTTCTTT. Supplemented by reference TRBV5-1 and TRBJ1-1, the full variable domain reads KAGVTQTPRYLIKTRGQQVTLSCSPISGHRSVSWYQQTPGQGLQFLFEYFSETQRNKGNFPGRFSGRQFSNSRSEMNVSTLELGDSALYLCASSFGRGTEAFFGQGTRLTVV.